These T cell receptor beta chains were read from a single sample in a study of blood T cell repertoires in COVID-19. TCRdb's table, derived via immunoSEQ multiplex PCR, lists solely in-frame clones and lacks some. The table shows roughly 150,000 clones, with 79% occurring only once. Source material: PBMCs or T cells enriched from blood (not recorded which). These receptor sequences come from a woman aged 70-85 years in a cohort exposed to, infected with or recovered from COVID-19 (not recorded which). Each CDR3 is given with its conserved first and last residue. D genes are given only for firm matches. Clone size is stated in some rows and not others, as once, few, many or a class when expanded.

cdr3_aa: CASSFLAGHQETQYF; cdr3_nt: TGTGCCAGCAGCTTCCTAGCGGGTCACCAAGAGACCCAGTACTTC; v_call: TRBV7-8; d_call: TRBD2; j_call: TRBJ2-5; clone_size: -
cdr3_aa: CASSLNRGGTYNEQFF; cdr3_nt: TGTGCCAGCAGCTTAAACAGGGGCGGAACCTACAATGAGCAGTTCTTC; v_call: TRBV7-9; d_call: TRBD1; j_call: TRBJ2-1; clone_size: -
cdr3_aa: CASSFQGYQETQYF; cdr3_nt: TGTGCCAGCAGTTTCCAGGGCTACCAAGAGACCCAGTACTTC; v_call: TRBV28; d_call: -; j_call: TRBJ2-5; clone_size: -
cdr3_aa: CASRASGTGELFF; cdr3_nt: TGTGCCAGCAGAGCATCAGGCACCGGGGAGCTGTTTTTT; v_call: TRBV25-1; d_call: -; j_call: TRBJ2-2; clone_size: -
cdr3_aa: CASSLVAGSPYGYTF; cdr3_nt: TGTGCCAGCAGTTTAGTGGCAGGGTCGCCCTATGGCTACACCTTC; v_call: TRBV28; d_call: -; j_call: TRBJ1-2; clone_size: -
cdr3_aa: CATSRDKETQYF; cdr3_nt: TGTGCCACCAGTAGGGACAAAGAGACCCAGTACTTC; v_call: TRBV24-1; d_call: -; j_call: TRBJ2-5; clone_size: -
cdr3_aa: CASSLFGGSSYNEQFF; cdr3_nt: TGTGCCAGCAGCCTCTTCGGGGGAAGCTCCTACAATGAGCAGTTCTTC; v_call: TRBV4-2; d_call: -; j_call: TRBJ2-1; clone_size: -
cdr3_aa: CATSRATPGSEQYF; cdr3_nt: TGTGCCACCAGCAGAGCCACCCCGGGAAGCGAGCAGTACTTC; v_call: TRBV15; d_call: -; j_call: TRBJ2-7; clone_size: -
cdr3_aa: CASSEAGTGSSYEQYF; cdr3_nt: TGTGCCAGCAGTGAAGCGGGGACAGGGAGCTCCTACGAGCAGTACTTC; v_call: TRBV2; d_call: TRBD1; j_call: TRBJ2-7; clone_size: -
cdr3_aa: CASSQAGEGGNEQFF; cdr3_nt: TGTGCCAGTAGTCAAGCGGGAGAAGGGGGCAATGAGCAGTTCTTC; v_call: TRBV19; d_call: TRBD2; j_call: TRBJ2-1; clone_size: -
cdr3_aa: CASSPGQSSGANVLTF; cdr3_nt: TGTGCCAGCAGCCCGGGACAGAGCTCTGGGGCCAACGTCCTGACTTTC; v_call: TRBV11-2; d_call: TRBD1; j_call: TRBJ2-6; clone_size: -
cdr3_aa: CASSKLAGVEQFF; cdr3_nt: TGTGCCAGCAGTAAACTAGCGGGAGTAGAGCAGTTCTTC; v_call: TRBV2; d_call: TRBD2; j_call: TRBJ2-1; clone_size: -
cdr3_aa: CASSSTGITEAFF; cdr3_nt: TGCGCCAGCAGCTCCACAGGGATCACTGAAGCTTTCTTT; v_call: TRBV5-1; d_call: -; j_call: TRBJ1-1; clone_size: -
cdr3_aa: CASSSPGTGVFEQYF; cdr3_nt: TGTGCCAGCAGCTCCCCCGGGACAGGGGTGTTCGAGCAGTACTTC; v_call: TRBV7-3; d_call: TRBD1; j_call: TRBJ2-7; clone_size: few
cdr3_aa: CSLRSGTSGSINEQFF; cdr3_nt: TGCAGCCTCCGTAGTGGAACTAGCGGGAGTATAAATGAGCAGTTCTTC; v_call: TRBV29-1; d_call: TRBD2; j_call: TRBJ2-1; clone_size: -
cdr3_aa: CASSYLGQAAFF; cdr3_nt: TGTGCCAGCAGTTACTTGGGACAGGCCGCTTTCTTT; v_call: TRBV6-5; d_call: TRBD1; j_call: TRBJ1-1; clone_size: -
cdr3_aa: CASSWGTSQETQYF; cdr3_nt: TGCGCCAGCAGCTGGGGGACTAGCCAAGAGACCCAGTACTTC; v_call: TRBV5-1; d_call: TRBD2; j_call: TRBJ2-5; clone_size: -
cdr3_aa: CASSSPGGAFGYGYTF; cdr3_nt: TGTGCCAGCAGTTCCCCAGGGGGCGCCTTCGGCTATGGCTACACCTTC; v_call: TRBV28; d_call: TRBD1; j_call: TRBJ1-2; clone_size: -
cdr3_aa: CASSIQGAAGELFF; cdr3_nt: TGTGCCAGTAGTATTCAGGGCGCTGCCGGGGAGCTGTTTTTT; v_call: TRBV19; d_call: -; j_call: TRBJ2-2; clone_size: -
cdr3_aa: CASSPGQGGQPQHF; cdr3_nt: TGCGCCAGCAGCCCCGGACAGGGTGGACAGCCCCAGCATTTT; v_call: TRBV5-1; d_call: TRBD1; j_call: TRBJ1-5; clone_size: -
cdr3_aa: CASSPGTAAPLKLFF; cdr3_nt: TGTGCCAGCAGTCCCGGGACAGCTGCCCCTCTAAAACTGTTTTTT; v_call: TRBV28; d_call: TRBD1; j_call: TRBJ1-4; clone_size: -
cdr3_aa: CAISSQGFRDTQYF; cdr3_nt: TGTGCCATCAGCAGCCAGGGTTTCCGGGATACGCAGTATTTT; v_call: TRBV10-3; d_call: -; j_call: TRBJ2-3; clone_size: -
cdr3_aa: CASRPWGLAGDNEQFF; cdr3_nt: TGCGCCAGCAGACCATGGGGACTAGCGGGAGACAATGAGCAGTTCTTC; v_call: TRBV5-1; d_call: TRBD2; j_call: TRBJ2-1; clone_size: -
cdr3_aa: CASSETGLASYNEQFF; cdr3_nt: TGCGCCAGCAGTGAAACGGGACTAGCATCCTACAATGAGCAGTTCTTC; v_call: TRBV10-1; d_call: TRBD2; j_call: TRBJ2-1; clone_size: -
cdr3_aa: CASSLNALLMSQYF; cdr3_nt: TGTGCCAGCAGCTTGAACGCCCTCCTAATGTCCCAGTACTTC; v_call: TRBV7-2; d_call: -; j_call: TRBJ2-5; clone_size: -
cdr3_aa: CASSPRGGRVDEQFF; cdr3_nt: TGTGCCAGCTCACCTCGGGGAGGGAGGGTCGATGAGCAGTTCTTC; v_call: TRBV18; d_call: TRBD2; j_call: TRBJ2-1; clone_size: -
cdr3_aa: CASSIGRRGNEQFF; cdr3_nt: TGTGCCAGCAGCATCGGGAGGCGGGGCAATGAGCAGTTCTTC; v_call: TRBV27; d_call: TRBD2; j_call: TRBJ2-1; clone_size: once
cdr3_aa: CASSPSQGFNTEAFF; cdr3_nt: TGTGCCAGCTCACCATCCCAGGGCTTTAACACTGAAGCTTTCTTT; v_call: TRBV18; d_call: -; j_call: TRBJ1-1; clone_size: -
cdr3_aa: CASSVFETTDTQYF; cdr3_nt: TGTGCCAGCAGCGTATTTGAGACAACAGATACGCAGTATTTT; v_call: TRBV9; d_call: -; j_call: TRBJ2-3; clone_size: -
cdr3_aa: CSARALDEQFF; cdr3_nt: TGCAGTGCTAGAGCCCTAGATGAGCAGTTCTTC; v_call: TRBV20-1; d_call: -; j_call: TRBJ2-1; clone_size: -
cdr3_aa: CASSRGQGALDEQFF; cdr3_nt: TGCGCCAGCAGCCGGGGACAGGGGGCTTTGGATGAGCAGTTCTTC; v_call: TRBV5-1; d_call: TRBD1; j_call: TRBJ2-1; clone_size: -
cdr3_aa: CASSEAGTGDYGYTF; cdr3_nt: TGTGCCAGCAGTGAAGCGGGAACAGGGGACTATGGCTACACCTTC; v_call: TRBV6-1; d_call: TRBD1; j_call: TRBJ1-2; clone_size: -
cdr3_aa: CASSLPLAGWYEQFF; cdr3_nt: TGCGCCAGCAGCTTGCCCCTAGCGGGATGGTATGAGCAGTTCTTC; v_call: TRBV5-1; d_call: TRBD2; j_call: TRBJ2-1; clone_size: -
cdr3_aa: CAWSTGTNQPQHF; cdr3_nt: TGTGCCTGGAGCACAGGGACCAATCAGCCCCAGCATTTT; v_call: TRBV30; d_call: -; j_call: TRBJ1-5; clone_size: -
cdr3_aa: CASSQTRGVNTEAFF; cdr3_nt: TGTGCCAGCTCACAAACCAGGGGGGTGAACACTGAAGCTTTCTTT; v_call: TRBV18; d_call: TRBD1; j_call: TRBJ1-1; clone_size: -
cdr3_aa: CASSLVGTGTEAFF; cdr3_nt: TGCGCCAGCAGCTTGGTAGGTACAGGCACTGAAGCTTTCTTT; v_call: TRBV5-1; d_call: -; j_call: TRBJ1-1; clone_size: -
cdr3_aa: CASSFVGGRSISNEQFF; cdr3_nt: TGCGCCAGCAGCTTCGTGGGCGGGAGGTCGATTAGCAATGAGCAGTTCTTC; v_call: TRBV5-1; d_call: TRBD2; j_call: TRBJ2-1; clone_size: -
cdr3_aa: CATSQDAGGVYEQFF; cdr3_nt: TGTGCCACCAGCCAGGACGCGGGAGGGGTGTATGAGCAGTTCTTC; v_call: TRBV15; d_call: TRBD2; j_call: TRBJ2-1; clone_size: -
cdr3_aa: CASSLAFGGDGAGELFF; cdr3_nt: TGCGCCAGCAGCTTGGCCTTCGGCGGGGACGGAGCCGGGGAGCTGTTTTTT; v_call: TRBV5-1; d_call: -; j_call: TRBJ2-2; clone_size: once
cdr3_aa: CASSGKDRANEKLFF; cdr3_nt: TGTGCCAGCAGCGGCAAGGACAGGGCTAATGAAAAACTGTTTTTT; v_call: TRBV9; d_call: TRBD1; j_call: TRBJ1-4; clone_size: -
cdr3_aa: CASSPRGTLPGEQYF; cdr3_nt: TGTGCCAGCAGTCCAAGAGGGACTCTTCCCGGCGAGCAGTACTTC; v_call: TRBV6-5; d_call: -; j_call: TRBJ2-7; clone_size: -
cdr3_aa: CAWAGTGAYNEQFF; cdr3_nt: TGTGCCTGGGCCGGGACAGGGGCCTACAATGAGCAGTTCTTC; v_call: TRBV30; d_call: TRBD1; j_call: TRBJ2-1; clone_size: -
cdr3_aa: CASRGGSYEQYF; cdr3_nt: TGTGCCAGCAGAGGGGGATCCTACGAGCAGTACTTC; v_call: TRBV13; d_call: -; j_call: TRBJ2-7; clone_size: -
cdr3_aa: CASRLVKWTGALPNEKLFF; cdr3_nt: TGTGCAAGTCGCTTGGTCAAATGGACAGGCGCCTTACCTAATGAAAAACTGTTTTTT; v_call: TRBV12-2; d_call: -; j_call: TRBJ1-4; clone_size: -
cdr3_aa: CASSGLAGGMDTQYF; cdr3_nt: TGTGCCAGCAGCGGACTAGCGGGAGGGATGGATACGCAGTATTTT; v_call: TRBV2; d_call: TRBD2; j_call: TRBJ2-3; clone_size: few
cdr3_aa: CASSLDVSGDEKLFF; cdr3_nt: TGTGCCAGCAGCCTTGATGTATCGGGGGACGAAAAACTGTTTTTT; v_call: TRBV5-5; d_call: -; j_call: TRBJ1-4; clone_size: -
cdr3_aa: CASSQVGQNQPQHF; cdr3_nt: TGTGCCAGCAGCCAAGTGGGACAGAATCAGCCCCAGCATTTT; v_call: TRBV4-2; d_call: TRBD1; j_call: TRBJ1-5; clone_size: -
cdr3_aa: CASSWTGTPADTQYF; cdr3_nt: TGTGCCAGTAGCTGGACAGGGACTCCCGCAGATACGCAGTATTTT; v_call: TRBV19; d_call: TRBD1; j_call: TRBJ2-3; clone_size: -
cdr3_aa: CASSPRTSGRVLQETQYF; cdr3_nt: TGTGCCAGCAGTCCCCGGACTAGCGGGAGGGTGCTCCAAGAGACCCAGTACTTC; v_call: TRBV28; d_call: TRBD2; j_call: TRBJ2-5; clone_size: -
cdr3_aa: CASSPMGQYSGNTIYF; cdr3_nt: TGTGCCAGCTCACCCATGGGACAGTACTCTGGAAACACCATATATTTT; v_call: TRBV18; d_call: TRBD1; j_call: TRBJ1-3; clone_size: few
cdr3_aa: CASSRDSGNTIYF; cdr3_nt: TGTGCCAGCAGCCGGGACAGTGGAAACACCATATATTTT; v_call: TRBV9; d_call: TRBD1; j_call: TRBJ1-3; clone_size: once
cdr3_aa: CASSITAGSTDTQYF; cdr3_nt: TGTGCCAGTAGTATTACGGCCGGGAGTACAGATACGCAGTATTTT; v_call: TRBV19; d_call: -; j_call: TRBJ2-3; clone_size: -
cdr3_aa: CASSTAGQDKKTQYF; cdr3_nt: TGTGCCAGTAGTACCGCGGGACAGGACAAAAAGACCCAGTACTTC; v_call: TRBV19; d_call: TRBD1; j_call: TRBJ2-5; clone_size: -